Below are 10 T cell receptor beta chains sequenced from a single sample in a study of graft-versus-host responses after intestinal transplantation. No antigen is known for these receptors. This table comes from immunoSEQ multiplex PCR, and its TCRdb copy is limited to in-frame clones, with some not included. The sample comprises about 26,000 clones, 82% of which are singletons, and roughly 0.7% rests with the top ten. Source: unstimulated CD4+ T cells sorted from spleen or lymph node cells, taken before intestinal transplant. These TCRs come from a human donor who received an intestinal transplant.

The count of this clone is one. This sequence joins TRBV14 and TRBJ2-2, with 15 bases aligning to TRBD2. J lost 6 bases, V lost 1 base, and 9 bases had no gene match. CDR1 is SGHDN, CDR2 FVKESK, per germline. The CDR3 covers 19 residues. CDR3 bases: TGTGCCAGCAGCCAAGTACGATGGACTAGCGGGAGGGGTCCCGGGGAGCTGTTTTTT. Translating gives CASSQVRWTSGRGPGELFF.

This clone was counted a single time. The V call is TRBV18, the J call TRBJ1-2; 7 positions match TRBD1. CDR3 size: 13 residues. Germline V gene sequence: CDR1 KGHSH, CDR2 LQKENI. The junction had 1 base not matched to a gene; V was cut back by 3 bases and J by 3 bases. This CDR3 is CASSPTGDYGYTF. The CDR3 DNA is TGTGCCAGCTCACCCACAGGGGACTATGGCTACACCTTC.

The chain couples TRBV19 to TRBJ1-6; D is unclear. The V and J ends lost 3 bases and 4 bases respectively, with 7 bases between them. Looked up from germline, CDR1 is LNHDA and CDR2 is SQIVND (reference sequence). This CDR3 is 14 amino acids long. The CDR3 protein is CASSIRIYNSPLHF. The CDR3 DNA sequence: TGTGCCAGTAGTATCCGGATTTATAATTCACCCCTCCACTTT.

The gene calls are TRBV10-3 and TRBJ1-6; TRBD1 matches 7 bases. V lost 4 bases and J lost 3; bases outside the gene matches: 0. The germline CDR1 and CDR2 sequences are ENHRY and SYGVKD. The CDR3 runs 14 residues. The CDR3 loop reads CAISGTGYNSPLHF. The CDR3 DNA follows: TGTGCCATCAGTGGGACAGGCTATAATTCACCCCTCCACTTT.

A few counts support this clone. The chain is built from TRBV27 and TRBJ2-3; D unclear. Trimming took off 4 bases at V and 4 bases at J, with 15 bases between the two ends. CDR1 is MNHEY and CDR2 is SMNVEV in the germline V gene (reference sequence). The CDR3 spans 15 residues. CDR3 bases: TGTGCCAGCAGTTCCCAAGGTTTAATCCCAGATACGCAGTATTTT. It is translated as CASSSQGLIPDTQYF.

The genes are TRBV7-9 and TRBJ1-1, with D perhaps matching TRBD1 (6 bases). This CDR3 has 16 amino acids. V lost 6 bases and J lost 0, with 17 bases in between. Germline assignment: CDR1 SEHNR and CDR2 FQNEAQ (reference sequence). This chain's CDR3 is CASRPDLGQMNTEAFF. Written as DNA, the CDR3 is TGTGCCAGCAGACCGGATCTTGGACAGATGAACACTGAAGCTTTCTTT.

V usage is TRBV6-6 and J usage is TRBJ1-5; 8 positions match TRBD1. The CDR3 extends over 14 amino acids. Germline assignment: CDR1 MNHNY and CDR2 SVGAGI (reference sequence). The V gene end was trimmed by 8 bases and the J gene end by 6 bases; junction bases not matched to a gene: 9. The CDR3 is CASADRAYTQPQHF. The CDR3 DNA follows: TGTGCCAGCGCGGACAGGGCCTACACTCAGCCCCAGCATTTT.

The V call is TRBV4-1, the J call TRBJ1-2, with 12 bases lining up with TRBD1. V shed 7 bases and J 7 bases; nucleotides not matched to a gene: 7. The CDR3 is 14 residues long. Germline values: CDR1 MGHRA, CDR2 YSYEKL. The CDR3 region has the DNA TGCGCCAGCACGTGGGACAGGGGGCAGGGTGGCTACACCTTC. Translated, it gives CASTWDRGQGGYTF.

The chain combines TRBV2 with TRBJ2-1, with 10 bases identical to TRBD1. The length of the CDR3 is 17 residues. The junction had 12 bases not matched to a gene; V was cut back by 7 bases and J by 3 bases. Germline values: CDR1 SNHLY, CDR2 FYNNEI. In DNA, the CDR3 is TGTGCCAGCAACCCTGCCCGGACAGGGGGGATCTACAATGAGCAGTTCTTC. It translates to CASNPARTGGIYNEQFF.

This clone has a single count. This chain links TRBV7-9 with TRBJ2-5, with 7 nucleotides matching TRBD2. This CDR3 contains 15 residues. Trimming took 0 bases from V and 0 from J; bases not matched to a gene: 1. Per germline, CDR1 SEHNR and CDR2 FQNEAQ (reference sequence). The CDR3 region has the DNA TGTGCCAGCAGCTTAGCGGGGGGGTACCAAGAGACCCAGTACTTC. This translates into CASSLAGGYQETQYF.